The 10 T cell receptor beta chains below all came from one sample that was sequenced in a study of blood T cell repertoires in COVID-19. The repertoire was sequenced with immunoSEQ multiplex PCR; TCRdb's copy has only in-frame clones and lacks some. The sample lists approximately 260,000 clones; roughly nine tenths were seen once. The source material was peripheral blood. These receptors all come from a man aged 50 to 59 with acute or convalescent COVID-19.

V and J are TRBV30 and TRBJ1-3; D gene unclear. The V gene's germline CDR1 is GTSNPN and CDR2 SVGIG (reference sequence). This CDR3 spans 14 amino acids. Trimming stripped 0 bases from V and 0 bases from J, with 6 bases between. CDR3 in amino acids: CAWSVPGSGNTIYF. The CDR3 nucleotides are TGTGCCTGGAGTGTACCCGGCTCTGGAAACACCATATATTTT. The whole variable domain, remainder taken from reference TRBV30 and TRBJ1-3, is SQTIHQWPATLVQPVGSPLSLECTVEGTSNPNLYWYRQAAGRGLQLLFYSVGIGQISSEVPQNLSASRPQDRQFILSSKKLLLSDSGFYLCAWSVPGSGNTIYFGEGSWLTVV.

The CDR3 nucleotides are TGTGCCAGCAGCTTGGCTGGGACAGGTCCTGGAAACACCATATATTTT. It yields the protein CASSLAGTGPGNTIYF. The chain has TRBV5-6 and TRBJ1-3, with 8 bases identical to TRBD1. Per the germline V gene, CDR1 is SGHDT and CDR2 is YYEEEE. V trimming: 0 bases; J trimming: 2 bases; junction bases outside the gene matches: 4. This CDR3 is 16 amino acids long.

Here the CDR3 DNA reads TGTGCCAGCAGCTCCGGGCCTAGCGGCCAAGAGACCCAGTACTTC. Translated: CASSSGPSGQETQYF. The rearrangement joins TRBV5-4 to TRBJ2-5, with 7 bases that match TRBD2. The CDR3 is 15 amino acids. CDR1 and CDR2 from the germline V gene are SGHNT and YYREEE (reference sequence). V trimming: 3 bases; J trimming: 1 base; junction bases outside the gene matches: 6.

The chain links TRBV19 to TRBJ1-2; D unclear. The germline V gene encodes CDR1 LNHDA and CDR2 SQIVND (reference sequence). V shed 0 bases and J shed 4 bases, with 12 bases lying between them. This CDR3 is built from 15 residues. The DNA of the CDR3 is TGTGCCAGTAGTATAGATCGAGGATCGAGCTATGGCTACACCTTC. Its translation is CASSIDRGSSYGYTF.

This chain links TRBV30 with TRBJ2-5; D is unresolved. V was trimmed by 3 bases and J by 1 base, leaving 9 bases between them. The CDR3 runs to 13 residues. Germline CDR1 and CDR2: GTSNPN and SVGIG (reference sequence). The CDR3 bases are TGTGCCTGGAGCTATGTCCCCCAAGAGACCCAGTACTTC. Its translation is CAWSYVPQETQYF. Full variable domain (outside the CDR3, taken from reference TRBV30 and TRBJ2-5): SQTIHQWPATLVQPVGSPLSLECTVEGTSNPNLYWYRQAAGRGLQLLFYSVGIGQISSEVPQNLSASRPQDRQFILSSKKLLLSDSGFYLCAWSYVPQETQYFGPGTRLLVL.

The V call is TRBV9, the J call TRBJ1-1; 7 bases are shared with TRBD1. The CDR3 is made up of 16 amino acids. Trimming removed 4 bases from V and 1 base from J; junction bases left unmatched: 10. Germline assignment: CDR1 SGDLS and CDR2 YYNGEE. The CDR3, as DNA: TGTGCCAGCAGCCCATACTTGGACAGGAGGAACACTGAAGCTTTCTTT. It specifies CASSPYLDRRNTEAFF.

The chain combines TRBV18 with TRBJ2-1; D is ambiguous. Germline CDR1 reads KGHSH; CDR2 reads LQKENI. This CDR3 spans 15 amino acids. The V end lost 5 bases, the J end lost 6 bases, and 17 bases lay between the germline ends. This CDR3 reads CASSSPPLAINEQFF. CDR3 nucleotide sequence: TGTGCCAGCTCATCCCCCCCGTTGGCAATCAATGAGCAGTTCTTC.

This sequence joins TRBV30 and TRBJ2-3, with D maybe TRBD2 (7 bases). The CDR3 totals 14 residues. V lost 2 bases and J 6 bases, leaving 15 bases between the germline ends. CDR1 is GTSNPN and CDR2 is SVGIG in the germline V gene (reference sequence). For the CDR3, the DNA is TGTGCCTGGAGTCTGGCGGGGGCGGGGGATACGCAGTATTTT. Protein sequence: CAWSLAGAGDTQYF.

The count of this clone is one. This chain connects TRBV25-1 to TRBJ1-2; 7 bases line up with TRBD1. With 4 bases clipped from V and 4 bases from J, the junction kept 9 bases outside the gene matches. Germline assignment: CDR1 MGHDK and CDR2 SYGVNS. The CDR3 runs 15 residues. The DNA of the CDR3 is TGTGCCAGCAGTGCCCGACAGGGCCCGGTCTATGGCTACACCTTC. Protein: CASSARQGPVYGYTF.

This chain links TRBV7-9 with TRBJ1-4; 7 nucleotides match TRBD1. This CDR3 has 16 residues. Germline assignment: CDR1 SEHNR and CDR2 FQNEAQ (reference sequence). Trimming took 1 base from V and 5 from J; bases not matched to a gene: 7. The CDR3 DNA follows: TGTGCCAGCAGCTTAGGTCGGGGCAGGGGGAATGAAAAACTGTTTTTT. Protein: CASSLGRGRGNEKLFF. The variable domain in full, with the rest retrieved from reference TRBV7-9 and TRBJ1-4, is DTGVSQNPRHKITKRGQNVTFRCDPISEHNRLYWYRQTLGQGPEFLTYFQNEAQLEKSRLLSDRFSAERPKGSFSTLEIQRTEQGDSAMYLCASSLGRGRGNEKLFFGSGTQLSVL.